This TCR beta chain was captured by sequencing in a study of T cells in localized non-small cell lung cancer. Findings and caveats of the study: Among the top 100 tumor clones, a median about 57 appeared in adjacent lung.

The ends lost 3 bases at V and 2 bases at J; junction bases unmatched: 4. CDR1 KGHSH and CDR2 LQKENI come from the germline V gene. This CDR3 has 15 amino acids. Produced via immunoSEQ multiplex PCR; TCRdb's table is partial and in-frame only. Among 800 to 1,100 clones listed, about 26% were seen once. A word on this clone: Antigen unknown.

The specimen was normal lung tissue next to the tumor, collected before any cancer treatment. V gene TRBV18 combines with J gene TRBJ2-7; 10 bases fit TRBD1. The clonotype was recovered from a woman aged 35 to 70 with stage III lung adenocarcinoma. CDR3 in DNA: TGTGCCAGCTCACCGGGACAGGGGATTCCCTACGAGCAGTACTTC. It specifies CASSPGQGIPYEQYF.